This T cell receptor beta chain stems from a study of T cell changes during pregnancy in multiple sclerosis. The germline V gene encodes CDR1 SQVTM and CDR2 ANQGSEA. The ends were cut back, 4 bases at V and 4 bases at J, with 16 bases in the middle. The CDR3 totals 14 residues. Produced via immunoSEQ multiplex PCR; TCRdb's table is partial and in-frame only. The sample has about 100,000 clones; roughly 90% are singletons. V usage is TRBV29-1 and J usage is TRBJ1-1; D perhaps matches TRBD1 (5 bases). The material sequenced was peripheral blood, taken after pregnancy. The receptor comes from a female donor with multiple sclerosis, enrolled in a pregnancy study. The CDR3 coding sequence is TGCAGCGTTGTGGGGCGGCAGGCGAGCACTGAAGCTTTCTTT. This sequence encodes CSVVGRQASTEAFF.